A selection of T cell receptor beta chains follows, all from one sample in a study of T cells after yellow fever vaccination. TCRdb recomputed calls from the 5' RACE reads with MiXCR, one row per CDR3 protein. The sample shows 150,000 to 200,000 distinct CDR3 sequences, almost 7% of them seen only once. The sequencing used CD4+ T cells sorted from PBMCs, collected around 5 days after the first yellow fever vaccination. Source of these receptors: a man younger than 30 who received the YFV17D yellow fever vaccine. Both conserved end residues are part of each CDR3. Each record gives: D gene, V gene, J gene, clone size, CDR3 DNA, CDR3 protein. A D gene is named only where the DNA matches it firmly. Clone size is given for some rows only: seen once, a few or many times, or a class if the clone is expanded.

>NA|TRBV20-1|TRBJ2-3|many
TGCAGTGCTAGTCTAGGGAGAAACACAGATACGCAGTATTTT
CSASLGRNTDTQYF
>NA|TRBV3-1|TRBJ2-7|many
TGTGCCAGCAGCTCCAGCAGTTACTACGAGCAGTACTTC
CASSSSSYYEQYF
>TRBD2|TRBV5-6|TRBJ2-1|many
TGTGCCAGCAGCCATCCTAGCGGGGGCCGCTCCTACAATGAGCAGTTCTTC
CASSHPSGGRSYNEQFF
>TRBD1|TRBV11-2|TRBJ1-2|many
TGTGCCAGCAGCTCCAAACCGACAGGGCCCTACACCTTC
CASSSKPTGPYTF
>TRBD2|TRBV20-1|TRBJ2-1|many
TGCAGTGCTAGAGTGGGGACTAGCGGGCCAGGGGAGCAGTTCTTC
CSARVGTSGPGEQFF
>NA|TRBV7-9|TRBJ2-3|many
TGTGCCAGCAGCTTAGCAGAGGCCGCCCACAGCCCAGATACGCAGTATTTT
CASSLAEAAHSPDTQYF
>NA|TRBV4-1|TRBJ2-3|NA
TGCGCCAGCAGCCAGCCCCGGGATCGGACAGATACGCAGTATTTT
CASSQPRDRTDTQYF
>NA|TRBV6-5|TRBJ2-3|many
TGTGCCAGCAGGAGCGGGGATACGCAGTATTTT
CASRSGDTQYF
>TRBD1|TRBV27|TRBJ2-1|many
TGTGCCAGCAGACCTCGACAGGGTAGTGCTGAGCAGTTCTTC
CASRPRQGSAEQFF
>NA|TRBV24-1|TRBJ1-5|NA
TGTGCCACCAGTGCCAGTGGGGAGGGTCAGCCCCAGCATTTT
CATSASGEGQPQHF
>TRBD2|TRBV7-2|TRBJ2-3|many
TGTGCCAGCAGCCGCGGGGTAGCGGGGTGGGATACGCAGTATTTT
CASSRGVAGWDTQYF
>TRBD2|TRBV7-6|TRBJ2-7|many
TGTGCCAGCAGCTCGGGGGGGTTCGACTACGAGCAGTACTTC
CASSSGGFDYEQYF
>TRBD1|TRBV7-2|TRBJ1-2|NA
TGTGCCAGCAGCCCGAGGGACAGCGGTGGCTACACCTTC
CASSPRDSGGYTF
>NA|TRBV4-1|TRBJ2-1|many
TGCGCCAGCAGCCAAGGAGGGGCGGAAGCAACCTACAATGAGCAGTTCTTC
CASSQGGAEATYNEQFF
>NA|TRBV6-2/TRBV6-3|TRBJ2-1|few
TGTGCCAGCAGTGAGCGGCCGCCACGGGCTTATGAGCAGTTCTTC
CASSERPPRAYEQFF
>NA|TRBV11-2|TRBJ2-5|many
TGTGCCAGCAGCTCCCAACAAGAGACCCAGTACTTC
CASSSQQETQYF
>TRBD1|TRBV15|TRBJ2-7|few
TGTGCCACCAGCAGTGGGACAGGGGGAACCTACGAGCAGTACTTC
CATSSGTGGTYEQYF
>NA|TRBV20-1|TRBJ2-3|many
TGCAGTGCTAGGCCAGACAGTCAGCAGGATACGCAGTATTTT
CSARPDSQQDTQYF
>NA|TRBV5-1|TRBJ2-5|few
TGCGCCAGCAGATGGACGACGGGGTCGGGCCCTGAGACCCAGTACTTC
CASRWTTGSGPETQYF
>NA|TRBV24-1|TRBJ2-5|many
TGTGCCACCAGTGAAAATGGAAAGACCCAGTACTTC
CATSENGKTQYF
>NA|TRBV15|TRBJ1-6|NA
TGTGCCACCAGCAGACCAGGGACCGGTTCACCCCTCCACTTT
CATSRPGTGSPLHF
>NA|TRBV12-3/TRBV12-4|TRBJ2-2|many
TGTGCCAGCAGTTTCAGACTATCGGGCACCGGGGAGCTGTTTTTT
CASSFRLSGTGELFF
>TRBD2|TRBV5-1|TRBJ2-1|many
TGCGCCAGCAGCTTGAGACTAGCGGATGACAATGAGCAGTTCTTC
CASSLRLADDNEQFF
>NA|TRBV5-1|TRBJ2-7|many
TGCGCCAGCAGCTTTGAAAGACAGGTTCTGTACGAGCAGTACTTC
CASSFERQVLYEQYF
>NA|TRBV20-1|TRBJ1-4|many
TGCAGTGCGCAAAACACAGGTTCAACTAATGAAAAACTGTTTTTT
CSAQNTGSTNEKLFF
>TRBD1|TRBV19|TRBJ2-2|many
TGTGCCAGTGCCGAGGGGGCGCCTAACACCGGGGAGCTGTTTTTT
CASAEGAPNTGELFF
>TRBD1|TRBV27|TRBJ1-4|many
TGTGCCAGCAGTTTCGACGGGACAGGGCGAGGAAAACTGTTTTTT
CASSFDGTGRGKLFF
>NA|TRBV7-2|TRBJ2-1|few
TGTGCCAGCCGTGGGGTCGGAGGGCTCTACAATGAGCAGTTCTTC
CASRGVGGLYNEQFF
>NA|TRBV28|TRBJ1-5|many
TGTGCCAGCAGCCCTGCGGGGGGGGGTCAGCCCCAGCATTTT
CASSPAGGGQPQHF
>NA|TRBV29-1|TRBJ1-2|NA
TGCAGCGTTGGCGGGGGTAACTATGGCTACACCTTC
CSVGGGNYGYTF
>NA|TRBV15|TRBJ2-7|NA
TGTGCCACCTCTCGGGGGGCAGGGCCCTACGAGCAGTACTTC
CATSRGAGPYEQYF
>TRBD1|TRBV12-3/TRBV12-4|TRBJ2-2|many
TGTGCCAGCAGCCCCGGGACAGGGTGGGACACCGGGGAGCTGTTTTTT
CASSPGTGWDTGELFF
>TRBD2|TRBV7-2|TRBJ2-5|many
TGTGCCAGCAGTTCCGGGGGGGGACGAGAGACCCAGTACTTC
CASSSGGGRETQYF
>NA|TRBV3-1|TRBJ1-6|NA
TGTGCCAGCTCGGAGACCGATTCACCCCTCCACTTT
CASSETDSPLHF
>TRBD1|TRBV20-1|TRBJ1-5|NA
TGCAGTGCCCCGGACAGGGCCACGGGGCAGCCCCAGCATTTT
CSAPDRATGQPQHF
>NA|TRBV11-2|TRBJ2-2|many
TGTGCCAGCAGCTTATTAGGGGGAGGGACCGGGGAGCTGTTTTTT
CASSLLGGGTGELFF
>NA|TRBV12-3/TRBV12-4|TRBJ2-5|NA
TGTGCCAGCAGTTTCGCGGAGACCCAGTACTTC
CASSFAETQYF
>NA|TRBV7-3|TRBJ1-2|NA
TGTGCCAGCAGCTCAGATGGCCCCAGCGGGGGCTACACCTTC
CASSSDGPSGGYTF
>NA|TRBV25-1|TRBJ2-5|many
TGTGCCAGCAGTGAAGGGCCAGGGGCCGTGGAGACCCAGTACTTC
CASSEGPGAVETQYF
>NA|TRBV28|TRBJ2-5|few
TGTGCCATCGGCCCCGGACCCTTCCAAGAGACCCAGTACTTC
CAIGPGPFQETQYF
>TRBD1|TRBV20-1|TRBJ2-7|NA
TGCAGTGCTAGAGATCAGGGGGCCTCCTACGAGCAGTACTTC
CSARDQGASYEQYF
>NA|TRBV7-2|TRBJ2-1|few
TGTGCCAGCAGCTTATTTACGGCCCGTGCTCTTCCGAATGAGCAGTTCTTC
CASSLFTARALPNEQFF